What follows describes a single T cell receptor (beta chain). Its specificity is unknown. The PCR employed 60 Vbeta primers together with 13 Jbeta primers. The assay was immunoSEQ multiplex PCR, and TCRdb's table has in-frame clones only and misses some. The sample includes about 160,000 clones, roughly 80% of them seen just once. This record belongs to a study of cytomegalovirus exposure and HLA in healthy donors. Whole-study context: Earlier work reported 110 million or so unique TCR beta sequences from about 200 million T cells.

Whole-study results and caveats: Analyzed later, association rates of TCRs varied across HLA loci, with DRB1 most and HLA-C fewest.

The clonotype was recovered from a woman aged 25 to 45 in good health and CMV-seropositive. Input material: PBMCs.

CDR3 coding DNA: TGTGCCAGCAGCTCACGACAGGGGGCTTCATACAATGAGCAGTTCTTC. It translates to CASSSRQGASYNEQFF. This chain connects TRBV7-7 to TRBJ2-1, with TRBD1 identical over 10 bases. The V gene end was trimmed by 4 bases and the J gene end by 4 bases; junction bases not matched to a gene: 7. The CDR3 is 16 amino acids. Per germline, CDR1 SSHAT and CDR2 FNYEAQ (reference sequence).